This T cell receptor (beta chain) was found in a study of cytomegalovirus exposure and HLA in healthy donors. Overall study context: Across more than 350 genotyped donors, about 80% landed in the Caucasian-associated ancestry cluster.

Overall study results and limits: When analyzed later, the rates of TCR association showed variation by HLA locus, with DRB1 the most and HLA-C the fewest.

Donors were ostensibly healthy at sampling, although undocumented immune exposures were probable. The V gene lost 4 bases and the J gene lost 7 bases, with 16 bases spanning the gap. Germline V CDR1 and CDR2: SQVTM, ANQGSEA. The CDR3 loop spans 14 amino acids. In regard to this clone: Its antigen is still unknown.

Researchers ran the PCR with 60 Vbeta and 13 Jbeta primers. The data were produced by immunoSEQ multiplex PCR, yet TCRdb's version contains in-frame clones alone and is incomplete. This listing includes roughly 120,000 clones. The chain joins TRBV29-1 to TRBJ2-2; D possibly corresponds to TRBD1 (5 bases). Input material: PBMCs. This receptor was taken from a young man in good health and CMV-seronegative. CDR3: CSVASRVGNGELFF. The CDR3 DNA is TGCAGCGTTGCGTCCAGGGTTGGGAACGGGGAGCTGTTTTTT.